The 6 T cell receptor beta chains reported below all come from one sample, sequenced in a study of post-analysis software for immune sequencing data (dated by TCRdb to 2013 to 2016). Overall study outcomes, separate from this receptor: Significantly higher frequencies in patients than in controls were found for about five TRBV segments, including TRBV5-6, TRBV5-1 and TRBV20-1.

The library was generated by PCR. The sample was run on an Illumina HiSeq 2500. To reduce PCR and sequencing biases, unique molecular identifiers were incorporated into the TCR beta cDNA libraries. TCRdb reprocessed the public reads (quality trimming at Q25 with fastp, clone calling with MiXCR) and kept in-frame beta chains. Here each entry gathers all rows of one CDR3 protein and keeps the most common genes and DNA. The sample includes around 250,000 distinct CDR3 sequences, with 30% to 45% observed a single time. The top ten clonotypes cover under 5% of the sample. Their antigen targets remain unknown. The sequencing input was blood. Every receptor here comes from a girl aged 5-17 years with multiple sclerosis.

This clonotype has a count of ten or more. This chain links TRBV29-1 with TRBJ2-5; D is tentatively TRBD1 or TRBD2 (7 bases each). This CDR3 is 12 amino acids long. The germline CDR1 and CDR2 sequences are SQVTM and ANQGSEA. V shed 2 bases and J shed 7 bases, with 11 bases lying between them. CDR3 sequence reads: CSVESRGGTQYF. CDR3 in DNA: TGCAGCGTTGAAAGCAGGGGGGGGACCCAGTACTTC.

The chain carries TRBV10-3 and TRBJ2-4; 12 bases align to TRBD2. Judging by the DNA end, TRBJ2-7 fits better; the J call may be wrong. This CDR3 region has 17 residues. Germline CDR1 ENHRY, CDR2 SYGVKD. The CDR3 sequence is CAISAQTSGRPTYEQYF. The CDR3 DNA reads TGTGCCATCAGTGCTCAAACTAGCGGGAGGCCAACCTACGAGCAGTACTTC.

The table lists this clonotype with a few counts. The rearrangement joins TRBV28 to TRBJ1-1; possible D gene TRBD1, 5 bases. The CDR3 extends over 15 amino acids. V gave up 4 bases and J gave up 3 bases, with 15 bases separating them. Germline lookup yields CDR1 MDHEN and CDR2 SYDVKM. CDR3 DNA sequence: TGTGCCAGCAGTTCCCCCCAGGGTGAGGACACTGAAGCTTTCTTT. Encoded protein: CASSSPQGEDTEAFF.

The CDR3 sequence is CASSYSRWTDTQYF. The CDR3 DNA reads TGTGCCAGCAGTTACTCCAGGTGGACAGATACGCAGTATTTT. This sequence joins TRBV6-5 and TRBJ2-3, with D unresolved. CDR3 size: 14 residues. In germline, CDR1 is MNHEY, CDR2 SVGAGI. V lost 0 bases to trimming and J lost 3 bases, with 7 bases between them.

This clonotype occurred many times. The V call is TRBV7-6, the J call TRBJ2-1, with 8 bases aligning to TRBD2. V gave up 2 bases and J gave up 8 bases; unmatched junction bases: 11. This CDR3 region has 16 residues. Germline loops: CDR1 SGHVS, CDR2 FNYEAQ. The CDR3: CASSLIPGGPRHEQFF. In nucleotides, the CDR3 is TGTGCCAGCAGCTTAATCCCGGGAGGGCCCCGACATGAGCAGTTCTTC.

The rearrangement joins TRBV20-1 to TRBJ2-5; the D gene is possibly TRBD2 (6 bases). Deletions cut 5 bases from V and 2 bases from J, with 6 bases between. The length of the CDR3 is 11 residues. Germline values: CDR1 DFQATT, CDR2 SNEGSKA (reference sequence). The CDR3 DNA is TGCAGTGCTGGGGGGCAAGAGACCCAGTACTTC. Translation: CSAGGQETQYF.